This T cell receptor (beta chain) was observed in a study of T cell repertoires in cytomegalovirus infection. Study conclusions and caveats: Ex vivo responses were dominated by HLA-C-restricted CMV-specific TCR beta clonotypes.

TCRdb reanalysed the reads using MiXCR and keeps one entry per CDR3 protein. The data hold about 74,000 distinct CDR3 sequences, with around 27% observed a single time. Turning to this clonotype: The antigen is undetermined.

Source: CD8+ T cells from cultured PBMCs, taken from culture after CMV antigen stimulation. The receptor was isolated from a human donor in good health (CMV status not recorded). Some clones in this sample may be carry-over from other donors' samples.

This chain's CDR3 is CASSSDTYTGELFF. In nucleotides, the CDR3 is TGTGCCAGCAGTTCGGACACTTACACCGGGGAGCTGTTTTTT. The rearrangement uses TRBV12-3 or TRBV12-4 and TRBJ2-2; weak D call: TRBD1 (5 bases). The V end was cut by 4 bases, the J end by 3 bases, with 9 bases between. This CDR3 has 14 residues.